This TCR beta chain is from a study of T-cell memory formation after mild COVID-19. For the study at large: Largely, TCR clusters stayed within a single donor. General observations from the study: CD4/CD8 balance held among clones contracting day 15 to 85, and later expanders leaned CD4+. The study detected some responding clones in pre-infection memory, suggesting cross-reactive memory joined.

From 5'RACE with constant-segment primers came TCR alpha and TCR beta cDNA libraries that carried sample barcodes and UMIs. MiXCR, applied by TCRdb to the 5' RACE reads, yields one record per CDR3 protein. The table records around 310,000 distinct CDR3 sequences, roughly 15% of them present only once. On this clonotype: Its antigen is still unknown.

Germline values: CDR1 MDHEN, CDR2 SYDVKM. The ends were cut back, 6 bases at V and 0 bases at J, with 8 bases in the middle. This CDR3 contains 13 residues. The receptor was derived from a man aged 18 to 29 who had mild COVID-19 (a few samples of this study predate the infection). Cell type and time point are not known. The sample consisted of PBMCs or a T cell subset sorted from them (not recorded which). The chain uses TRBV28 and TRBJ1-1; D unclear. The CDR3: CASRGSLNTEAFF. DNA for the CDR3: TGTGCCAGCAGGGGATCCCTGAACACTGAAGCTTTCTTT.